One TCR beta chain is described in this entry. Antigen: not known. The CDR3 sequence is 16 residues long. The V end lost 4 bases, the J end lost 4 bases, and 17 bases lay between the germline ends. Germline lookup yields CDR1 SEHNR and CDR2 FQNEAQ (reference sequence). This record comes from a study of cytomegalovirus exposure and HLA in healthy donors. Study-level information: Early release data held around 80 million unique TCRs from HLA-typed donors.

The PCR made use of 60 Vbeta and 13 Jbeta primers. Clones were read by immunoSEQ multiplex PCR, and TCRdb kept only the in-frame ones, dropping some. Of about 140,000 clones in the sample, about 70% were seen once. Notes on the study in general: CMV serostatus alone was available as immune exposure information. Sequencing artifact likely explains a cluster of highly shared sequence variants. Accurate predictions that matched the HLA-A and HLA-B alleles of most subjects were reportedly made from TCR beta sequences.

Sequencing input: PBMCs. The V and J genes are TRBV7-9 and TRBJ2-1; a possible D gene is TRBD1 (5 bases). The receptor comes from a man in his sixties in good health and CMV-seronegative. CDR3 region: CASSSPRAFIYNEQFF. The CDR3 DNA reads TGTGCCAGCAGCTCTCCCAGGGCTTTTATATACAATGAGCAGTTCTTC.